This T cell receptor (beta chain) stems from a study of identical twins. This clonotype appeared many times. Its antigen remains unidentified. Points from the study as a whole: Cord blood's abundant beta clonotypes had fewer insertions, unlike memory repertoires. Findings came from cross-sectional statistics, without long-term follow-up of donors.

A universal primer site arose from template switching, and cDNA bore unique molecular identifiers. TCRdb processed the 5' RACE reads anew with MiXCR; each CDR3 protein has one entry. The data contain roughly 240,000 distinct CDR3 sequences, about 7% of them singletons. Germline lookup yields CDR1 DFQATT and CDR2 SNEGSKA (reference sequence). The CDR3 loop spans 12 amino acids. V was trimmed by 5 bases and J by 6 bases, leaving 13 bases between them. These data also featured in a second study, about yellow fever vaccine responses in identical twins.

The sequence came from a woman between 18 and 29 years old in good health. V usage is TRBV20-1 and J usage is TRBJ1-1; D is ambiguous. The sample taken for sequencing was memory (CD45RO+) T cells sorted from blood. The CDR3 DNA reads as TGCAGTGCTCAGGACTCCGCCGCTGAAGCTTTCTTT. It specifies CSAQDSAAEAFF.